The 9 T cell receptor beta chains in this list originate from one sample, sequenced in a study of resident and recirculating memory T cells in vitiligo. Method: immunoSEQ multiplex PCR; TCRdb's copy keeps in-frame clones and lacks some. The top ten hold 4.5% of the sample, which has 40,000 to 50,000 clones, about 90% seen once. The sequenced sample was blood. These receptors were collected from a male donor with vitiligo.

The V gene is TRBV5-1, the J gene TRBJ2-7; 10 bases fit TRBD1. Per the germline V gene, CDR1 is SGHRS and CDR2 is YFSETQ. The CDR3 extends over 15 amino acids. The ends lost 4 bases at V and 5 bases at J; junction bases unmatched: 9. CDR3 DNA sequence: TGCGCCAGCAGCCTCGGGTGGGGACAGGGGAACGAGCAGTACTTC. It encodes CASSLGWGQGNEQYF.

This chain links TRBV4-3 with TRBJ2-4; TRBD2 might be the D (5 bases). This CDR3 comprises 14 residues. CDR1 is LGHNA, CDR2 YSLEER, per germline. Trimming stripped 0 bases from V and 8 bases from J, with 11 bases between. This CDR3 reads CASSQETGSHIQYF. DNA for the CDR3: TGCGCCAGCAGCCAAGAAACGGGGAGCCACATTCAGTACTTC.

The V call is TRBV7-2, the J call TRBJ2-7; 8 bases fit TRBD1. V lost 1 base to trimming and J lost 5 bases; unmatched junction nucleotides: 4. The CDR3 contains 14 residues. Germline-derived CDR1 and CDR2 are SGHTA and FQGNSA. CDR3 sequence reads: CASSLGRGLNEQYF. The CDR3 region has the DNA TGTGCCAGCAGCTTAGGCAGGGGGCTCAACGAGCAGTACTTC.

The genes are TRBV7-3 and TRBJ2-3; 11 nucleotides align to TRBD1. The trim removed 2 bases at V and 7 bases at J, leaving 2 bases unmatched. Germline V lookup: CDR1 SGHTA, CDR2 FQGTGA. The length of the CDR3 is 14 residues. The CDR3, as DNA: TGTGCCAGCAGCTTAGGACAGGGGGCTTATACGCAGTATTTT. Translating it yields CASSLGQGAYTQYF.

This chain connects TRBV6-5 to TRBJ2-2; D may be TRBD2 (5 bases). This CDR3 has 14 residues. Looked up from germline, CDR1 is MNHEY and CDR2 is SVGAGI. V lost 2 bases and J lost 7, with 11 bases in between. The CDR3 is CASSYPGLGGELFF. CDR3 coding DNA: TGTGCCAGCAGTTACCCAGGACTCGGCGGGGAGCTGTTTTTT.

The chain links TRBV7-6 to TRBJ1-3, with TRBD1 matching 7 bases. This CDR3 contains 16 residues. Germline trimming cut 3 bases from V and 1 base from J; bases unmatched to any gene: 6. Germline V lookup: CDR1 SGHVS, CDR2 FNYEAQ. CDR3 sequence (DNA): TGTGCCAGCAGCTTGGGCCTGACAGGGTCTGGAAACACCATATATTTT. This codes for CASSLGLTGSGNTIYF.

The CDR3 region is CASSAGVRGDTQYF. The DNA for the CDR3 is TGTGCCAGCAGCGCCGGGGTTAGAGGAGATACGCAGTATTTT. The rearrangement uses TRBV9 and TRBJ2-3, with D possibly matching TRBD2 (5 bases). The CDR3 has 14 amino acids. Per germline, CDR1 SGDLS and CDR2 YYNGEE. V gave up 3 bases and J gave up 5 bases, with 13 bases separating them.

J is TRBJ1-3 and V is TRBV28, with TRBD1 as a possible D gene (5 bases). Germline V gene lookup returns CDR1 MDHEN and CDR2 SYDVKM. The CDR3 totals 15 residues. The germline V and J ends were trimmed by 3 bases and 2 bases, with 11 bases remaining between them. For the CDR3, the DNA is TGTGCCAGCAGTTTTTTTGGGGGGGCTGGAAACACCATATATTTT. Amino acids: CASSFFGGAGNTIYF. Filled out from reference TRBV28 and TRBJ1-3, the complete variable domain reads DVKVTQSSRYLVKRTGEKVFLECVQDMDHENMFWYRQDPGLGLRLIYFSYDVKMKEKGDIPEGYSVSREKKERFSLILESASTNQTSMYLCASSFFGGAGNTIYFGEGSWLTVV.

This chain uses TRBV19 with TRBJ2-2; D is ambiguous. This CDR3 comprises 13 residues. The V end was cut by 7 bases, the J end by 2 bases, with 8 bases between. CDR1 is LNHDA and CDR2 is SQIVND in the germline V gene (reference sequence). The CDR3 coding sequence is TGTGCCAGTAACAACTACAACACCGGGGAGCTGTTTTTT. Translation gives CASNNYNTGELFF.